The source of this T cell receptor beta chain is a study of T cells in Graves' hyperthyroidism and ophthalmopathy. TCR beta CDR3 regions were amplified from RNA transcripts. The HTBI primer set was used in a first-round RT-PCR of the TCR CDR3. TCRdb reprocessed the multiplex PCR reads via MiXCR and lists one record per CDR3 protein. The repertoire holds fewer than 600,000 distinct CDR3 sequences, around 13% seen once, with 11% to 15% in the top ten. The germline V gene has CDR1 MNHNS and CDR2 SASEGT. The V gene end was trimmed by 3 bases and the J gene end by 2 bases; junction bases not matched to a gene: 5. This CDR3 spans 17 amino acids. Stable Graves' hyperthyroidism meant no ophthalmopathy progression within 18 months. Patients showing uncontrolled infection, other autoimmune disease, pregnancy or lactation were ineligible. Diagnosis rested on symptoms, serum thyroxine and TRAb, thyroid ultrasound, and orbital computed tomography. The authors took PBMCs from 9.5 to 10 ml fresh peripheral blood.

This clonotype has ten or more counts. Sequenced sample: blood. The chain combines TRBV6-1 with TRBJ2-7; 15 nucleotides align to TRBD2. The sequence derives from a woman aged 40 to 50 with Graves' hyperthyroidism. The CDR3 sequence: CASSDGTSGRNPYEQYF. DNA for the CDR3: TGTGCCAGCAGTGACGGGACTAGCGGGAGGAATCCCTACGAGCAGTACTTC.